One sample yielded the 8 T cell receptor beta chains listed below, sequenced in a study of glioma-infiltrating T cells after dendritic cell vaccination. Libraries were prepared by immunoSEQ multiplex PCR; TCRdb keeps only in-frame clonotypes and omits some of them. The sample includes about 73,000 clones, roughly four fifths of them seen just once. The material was blood, obtained before dendritic cell vaccination. Every receptor here comes from a human donor with glioblastoma.

The chain carries TRBV7-9 and TRBJ1-2, with TRBD1 matching over 8 bases. CDR1 is SEHNR, CDR2 FQNEAQ, per germline (reference sequence). The CDR3 sequence is 16 residues long. Trimming took 5 bases from V and 3 from J; bases not matched to a gene: 11. The CDR3 sequence: CASSRGQGAQDYGYTF. As DNA, the CDR3 is TGTGCCAGCAGCCGAGGGCAGGGGGCGCAGGACTATGGCTACACCTTC.

V gene TRBV5-1 combines with J gene TRBJ2-2; TRBD1 matches 9 bases. V lost 4 bases, J lost 3 bases, and 4 bases stayed unmatched. Germline CDR1 and CDR2: SGHRS and YFSETQ. The CDR3 spans 15 residues. DNA of the CDR3: TGCGCCAGCAGCCAGCGACAGGGGGACACCGGGGAGCTGTTTTTT. Translating it yields CASSQRQGDTGELFF.

The chain combines TRBV19 with TRBJ1-2; 7 nucleotides match TRBD1. The germline V gene encodes CDR1 LNHDA and CDR2 SQIVND (reference sequence). The CDR3 has 14 residues. V was pared by 7 bases and J by 3 bases, with 8 bases of the junction left unmatched. The CDR3 reads CASIGWDRDYGYTF. The CDR3 bases are TGTGCCAGTATCGGGTGGGACAGAGACTATGGCTACACCTTC. The full variable domain, its missing parts supplied by reference TRBV19 and TRBJ1-2, is DGGITQSPKYLFRKEGQNVTLSCEQNLNHDAMYWYRQDPGQGLRLIYYSQIVNDFQKGDIAEGYSVSREKKESFPLTVTSAQKNPTAFYLCASIGWDRDYGYTFGSGTRLTVV.

CDR3 sequence: CATSRMGQGLQETQYF. The CDR3, as DNA: TGTGCCACCAGCAGAATGGGACAGGGCCTCCAAGAGACCCAGTACTTC. The chain couples TRBV15 to TRBJ2-5, with TRBD1 identical over 9 bases. Germline V gene sequence: CDR1 LNHNV, CDR2 YYDKDF (reference sequence). The J segment lost 1 base and the V segment lost 2 bases, leaving 5 bases of the junction unmatched. CDR3 length: 16 amino acids.

Here the CDR3 reads CASSFGLAGGGNTGELFF. The CDR3 coding sequence is TGTGCCAGCAGCTTTGGACTAGCGGGGGGAGGCAACACCGGGGAGCTGTTTTTT. This sequence joins TRBV7-6 and TRBJ2-2, with 14 bases lining up with TRBD2. The CDR3 length is 18 residues. Germline V gives CDR1 SGHVS, CDR2 FNYEAQ. Trimming at V came to 3 bases and at J to 2 bases, leaving 5 bases not matched to a gene.

The rearrangement joins TRBV12-5 to TRBJ1-1; possible D gene TRBD1, 5 bases. Per the germline V gene, CDR1 is LGHNT and CDR2 is FRNRAP. The CDR3 totals 12 residues. V shed 5 bases and J shed 11 bases, with 15 bases lying between them. CDR3 in amino acids: CASGPTAVAAFF. The CDR3 DNA follows: TGTGCTAGTGGTCCGACAGCCGTGGCCGCTTTCTTT.

The sample holds one count of this clone. This chain uses TRBV27 with TRBJ2-3; the match to TRBD2 covers 8 bases. Germline V gene data show CDR1 as MNHEY and CDR2 as SMNVEV (reference sequence). The trim removed 2 bases at V and 1 base at J, leaving 14 bases unmatched. There are 19 residues in the CDR3. The CDR3, as DNA: TGTGCCAGCAGTTTAACTGTTTCGGCAAGCGGGGGAGGCACAGATACGCAGTATTTT. This encodes CASSLTVSASGGGTDTQYF.

The chain has TRBV27 and TRBJ1-6; TRBD1 matches 7 bases. After removal of 5 bases from V and 14 bases from J, the junction contained 6 bases not matched to a gene. The CDR3 sequence is 12 residues long. Germline loops: CDR1 MNHEY, CDR2 SMNVEV (reference sequence). The DNA for the CDR3 is TGTGCCAGCAGTGAGACAGGGACTGCCCTCCACTTT. It encodes CASSETGTALHF.